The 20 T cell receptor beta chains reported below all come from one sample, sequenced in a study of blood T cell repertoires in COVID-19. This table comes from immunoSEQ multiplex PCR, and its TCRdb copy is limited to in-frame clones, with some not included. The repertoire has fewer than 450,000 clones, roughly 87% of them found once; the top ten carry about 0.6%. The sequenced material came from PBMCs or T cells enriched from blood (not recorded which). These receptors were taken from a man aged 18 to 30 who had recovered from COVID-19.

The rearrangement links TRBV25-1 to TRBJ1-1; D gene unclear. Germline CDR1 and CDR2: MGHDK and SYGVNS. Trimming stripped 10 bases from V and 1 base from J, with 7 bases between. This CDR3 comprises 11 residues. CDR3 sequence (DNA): TGTGCCACCCTGTGGAACACTGAAGCTTTCTTT. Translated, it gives CATLWNTEAFF.

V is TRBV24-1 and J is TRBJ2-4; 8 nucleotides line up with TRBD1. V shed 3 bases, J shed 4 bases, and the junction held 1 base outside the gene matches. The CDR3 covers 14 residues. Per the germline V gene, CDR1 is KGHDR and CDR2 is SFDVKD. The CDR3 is CATSDGTGKNIQYF. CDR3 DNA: TGTGCCACCAGTGATGGGACAGGAAAAAACATTCAGTACTTC.

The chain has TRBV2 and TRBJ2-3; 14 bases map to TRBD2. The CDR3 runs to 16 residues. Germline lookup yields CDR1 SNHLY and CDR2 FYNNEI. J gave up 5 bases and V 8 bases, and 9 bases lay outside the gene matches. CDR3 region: CASGGTSGRYQDTQYF. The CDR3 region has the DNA TGTGCCAGCGGGGGGACTAGCGGGAGATATCAAGATACGCAGTATTTT.

The CDR3 region has the DNA TGTGCCAGCACCCCGGGACAGGGATCCGTGTCGGGCTACACCTTC. This sequence encodes CASTPGQGSVSGYTF. The chain couples TRBV3-1 (or the pseudogene TRBV3-2) to TRBJ1-2; 9 bases are a match to TRBD1. Germline CDR1 is LGHDT and CDR2 is YNNKEL (reference sequence). V dropped 7 bases and J dropped 8; count of bases not matched to a gene: 14. The CDR3 runs 15 residues.

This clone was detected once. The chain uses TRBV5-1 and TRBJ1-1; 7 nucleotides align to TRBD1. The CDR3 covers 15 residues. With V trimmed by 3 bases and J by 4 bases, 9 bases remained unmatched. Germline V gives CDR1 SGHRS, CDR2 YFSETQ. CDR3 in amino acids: CASSWETGRRTEAFF. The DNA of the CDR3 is TGCGCCAGCAGCTGGGAGACAGGGCGGCGCACTGAAGCTTTCTTT.

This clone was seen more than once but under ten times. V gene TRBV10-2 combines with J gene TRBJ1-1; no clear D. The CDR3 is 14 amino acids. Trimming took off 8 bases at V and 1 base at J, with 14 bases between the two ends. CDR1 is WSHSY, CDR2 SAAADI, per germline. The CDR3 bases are TGCGCCAGCGTGAACGATAGGAGGAACACTGAAGCTTTCTTT. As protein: CASVNDRRNTEAFF.

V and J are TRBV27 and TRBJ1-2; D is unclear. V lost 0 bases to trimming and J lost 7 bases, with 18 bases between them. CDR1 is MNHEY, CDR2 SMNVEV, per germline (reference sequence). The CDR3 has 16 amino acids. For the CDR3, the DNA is TGTGCCAGCAGTTTATCGGTTAGCTCGAGTGGAGGTGGCTACACCTTC. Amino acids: CASSLSVSSSGGGYTF.

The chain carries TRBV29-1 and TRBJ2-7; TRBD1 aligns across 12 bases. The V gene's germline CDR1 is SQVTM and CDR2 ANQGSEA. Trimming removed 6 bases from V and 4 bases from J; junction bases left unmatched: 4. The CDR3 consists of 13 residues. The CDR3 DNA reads TGCAGCGTCTGGGGACAGGGGGCTTACGAGCAGTACTTC. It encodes CSVWGQGAYEQYF.

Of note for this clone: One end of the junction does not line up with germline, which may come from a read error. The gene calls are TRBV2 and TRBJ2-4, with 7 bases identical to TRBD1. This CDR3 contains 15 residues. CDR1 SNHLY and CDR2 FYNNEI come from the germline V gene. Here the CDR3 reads CASSEDRVAKNIQYF. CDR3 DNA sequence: TGTGCCAGCAGCGAAGACAGGGTAGCCAAAAACATTCAGTACTTC.

CDR3 in amino acids: CASSPGTISYEQYF. DNA of the CDR3: TGTGCCAGCTCACCCGGGACTATCTCCTACGAGCAGTACTTC. V and J are TRBV18 and TRBJ2-7; 7 nucleotides line up with TRBD2. The germline gives CDR1 KGHSH, CDR2 LQKENI. This CDR3 region has 14 residues. V trimming: 3 bases; J trimming: 0 bases; junction bases outside the gene matches: 2.

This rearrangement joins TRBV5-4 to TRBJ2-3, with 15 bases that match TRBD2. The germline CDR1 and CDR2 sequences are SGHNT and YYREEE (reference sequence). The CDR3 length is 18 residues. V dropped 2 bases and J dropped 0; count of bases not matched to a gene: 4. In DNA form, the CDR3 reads TGTGCCAGCAGCTTTAGAGGGACTAGCGGGGGGAGCACAGATACGCAGTATTTT. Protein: CASSFRGTSGGSTDTQYF.

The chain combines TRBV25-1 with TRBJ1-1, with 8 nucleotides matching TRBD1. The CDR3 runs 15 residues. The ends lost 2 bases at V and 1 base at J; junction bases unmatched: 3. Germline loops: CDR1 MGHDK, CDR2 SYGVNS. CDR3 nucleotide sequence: TGTGCCAGCAGTGAACCCGGGACAGGGAACACTGAAGCTTTCTTT. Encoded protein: CASSEPGTGNTEAFF.

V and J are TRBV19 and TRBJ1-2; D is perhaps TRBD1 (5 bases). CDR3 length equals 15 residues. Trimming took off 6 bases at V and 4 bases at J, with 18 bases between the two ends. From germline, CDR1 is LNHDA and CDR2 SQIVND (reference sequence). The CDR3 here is CASRSQAQMAYGYTF. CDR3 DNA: TGTGCCAGTAGGTCACAGGCCCAGATGGCCTATGGCTACACCTTC. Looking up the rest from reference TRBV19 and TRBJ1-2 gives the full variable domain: DGGITQSPKYLFRKEGQNVTLSCEQNLNHDAMYWYRQDPGQGLRLIYYSQIVNDFQKGDIAEGYSVSREKKESFPLTVTSAQKNPTAFYLCASRSQAQMAYGYTFGSGTRLTVV.

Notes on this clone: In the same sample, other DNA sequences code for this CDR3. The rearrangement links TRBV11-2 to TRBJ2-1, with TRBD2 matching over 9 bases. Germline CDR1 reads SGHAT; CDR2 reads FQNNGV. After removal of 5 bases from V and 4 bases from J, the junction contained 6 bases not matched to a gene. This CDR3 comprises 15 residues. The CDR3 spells CASSLRLAVYNEQFF. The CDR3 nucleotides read TGTGCCAGCAGCCTTCGACTAGCGGTATACAATGAGCAGTTCTTC.

This CDR3 is CASSQALASNEQFF. Here the CDR3 DNA reads TGCGCCAGCAGCCAAGCCCTAGCGAGCAATGAGCAGTTCTTC. The V call is TRBV4-1, the J call TRBJ2-1; TRBD2 is a possible D gene (6 bases). CDR1 MGHRA and CDR2 YSYEKL come from the germline V gene. The CDR3 contains 14 residues. The V end was cut by 1 base, the J end by 6 bases, with 10 bases between.

CDR3 amino acids: CASSQTGGYEQYF. CDR3 nucleotides: TGTGCCAGCAGCCAAACAGGGGGCTACGAGCAGTACTTC. V gene TRBV7-3 combines with J gene TRBJ2-7, with 8 bases identical to TRBD1. The V gene's germline CDR1 is SGHTA and CDR2 FQGTGA. The V segment lost 5 bases and the J segment 3 bases; nucleotides outside the gene matches: 3. The CDR3 consists of 13 residues.

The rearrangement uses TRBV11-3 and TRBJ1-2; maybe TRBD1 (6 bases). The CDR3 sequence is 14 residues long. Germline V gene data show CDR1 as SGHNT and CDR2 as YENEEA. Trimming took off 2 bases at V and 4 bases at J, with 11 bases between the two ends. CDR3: CASSLIAGAYGYTF. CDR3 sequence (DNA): TGTGCCAGCAGCTTAATCGCGGGGGCCTATGGCTACACCTTC.

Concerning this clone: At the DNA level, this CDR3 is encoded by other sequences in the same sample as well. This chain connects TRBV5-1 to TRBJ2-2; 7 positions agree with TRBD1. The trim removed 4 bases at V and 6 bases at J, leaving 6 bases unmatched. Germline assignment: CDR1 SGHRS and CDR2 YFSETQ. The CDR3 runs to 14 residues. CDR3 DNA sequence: TGCGCCAGCAGCCCCGACAGGGTGGCCGGGGAGCTGTTTTTT. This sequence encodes CASSPDRVAGELFF.

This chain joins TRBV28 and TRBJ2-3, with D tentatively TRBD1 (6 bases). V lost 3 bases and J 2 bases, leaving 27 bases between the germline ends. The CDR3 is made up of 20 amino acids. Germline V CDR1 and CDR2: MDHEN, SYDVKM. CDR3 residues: CASSFEVKFGQKRFTDTQYF. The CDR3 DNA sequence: TGTGCCAGCAGTTTTGAGGTCAAATTCGGACAGAAAAGATTCACAGATACGCAGTATTTT.

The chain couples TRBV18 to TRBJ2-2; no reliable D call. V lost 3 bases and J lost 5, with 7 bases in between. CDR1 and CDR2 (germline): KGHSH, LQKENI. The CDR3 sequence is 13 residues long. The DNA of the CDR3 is TGTGCCAGCTCACCCCCTATGACCGGGGAGCTGTTTTTT. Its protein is CASSPPMTGELFF.